Presented here are 6 T cell receptor beta chains from one specimen sequenced in a study of cytomegalovirus exposure and HLA in healthy donors. PCR involved 60 Vbeta and 13 Jbeta primers. Some clones are missing from TCRdb's copy, which holds only in-frame ones; the method was immunoSEQ multiplex PCR. The sample shows 90,000 to 120,000 clones, less than 85% of them seen only once. The specimen sequenced was PBMCs. The receptors derive from a man younger than 35 in good health and CMV-seronegative.

The V gene is TRBV6-4, the J gene TRBJ2-2, with TRBD1 matching over 8 bases. Looked up from germline, CDR1 is MRHNA and CDR2 is SNTAGT. The CDR3 runs 16 residues. Trimming took 4 bases from V and 3 from J; bases not matched to a gene: 7. The CDR3 is CASSGSGGRHTGELFF. The CDR3 bases are TGTGCCAGCAGTGGTTCAGGGGGCCGGCACACCGGGGAGCTGTTTTTT.

The chain combines TRBV15 with TRBJ2-2, with 10 bases lining up with TRBD2. J gave up 6 bases and V 1 base, and 11 bases lay outside the gene matches. The CDR3 sequence is 18 residues long. CDR1 LNHNV and CDR2 YYDKDF come from the germline V gene (reference sequence). The CDR3 reads CATSRALASGGAAGELFF. DNA of the CDR3: TGTGCCACCAGCAGAGCCCTAGCGAGCGGGGGGGCGGCCGGGGAGCTGTTTTTT.

The genes are TRBV6-1 and TRBJ2-7; D remains unclear. Germline V gene lookup returns CDR1 MNHNS and CDR2 SASEGT. Trimming pared 7 bases from V and 0 bases from J, leaving 7 bases between. There are 12 residues in the CDR3. In DNA form, the CDR3 reads TGTGCCAGCAACCGGTACTCCTACGAGCAGTACTTC. Its protein product is CASNRYSYEQYF.

This chain connects TRBV9 to TRBJ2-7; D possibly corresponds to TRBD1 (5 bases). The CDR3 totals 17 residues. Germline V gene data show CDR1 as SGDLS and CDR2 as YYNGEE. The V end lost 4 bases, the J end lost 3 bases, and 23 bases lay between the germline ends. CDR3 amino acids: CASSPLVGASGLYEQYF. The DNA of the CDR3 is TGTGCCAGCAGCCCCCTGGTAGGGGCAAGTGGGCTCTACGAGCAGTACTTC.

This clone appeared a single time. V gene TRBV7-3 combines with J gene TRBJ1-6, with 9 bases aligning to TRBD1. The CDR3 length is 13 residues. The V and J ends lost 3 bases and 9 bases, in that order; junction bases with no gene match: 0. Germline lookup yields CDR1 SGHTA and CDR2 FQGTGA. The CDR3 DNA reads TGTGCCAGCAGCTTGGACAGGGGTTCACCCCTCCACTTT. Translated, it gives CASSLDRGSPLHF. Full variable domain (outside the CDR3, taken from reference TRBV7-3 and TRBJ1-6): GAGVSQTPSNKVTEKGKYVELRCDPISGHTALYWYRQSLGQGPEFLIYFQGTGAADDSGLPNDRFFAVRPEGSVSTLKIQRTERGDSAVYLCASSLDRGSPLHFGNGTRLTVT.

The chain has TRBV2 and TRBJ1-2, with 7 bases aligning to TRBD1. Germline-derived CDR1 and CDR2 are SNHLY and FYNNEI. Losses at the gene ends were 6 bases for V and 8 bases for J; bases not matched to a gene: 9. CDR3 length: 13 residues. The CDR3 nucleotides are TGTGCCAGCAGAGCAGGGGGAACAGGAGGCTACACCTTC. Its protein is CASRAGGTGGYTF. The full variable domain, with the rest looked up from reference TRBV2 and TRBJ1-2, is EPEVTQTPSHQVTQMGQEVILRCVPISNHLYFYWYRQILGQKVEFLVSFYNNEISEKSEIFDDQFSVERPDGSNFTLKIRSTKLEDSAMYFCASRAGGTGGYTFGSGTRLTVV.